This TCR beta chain stems from a study of radiotherapy plus CTLA-4 blockade in lung cancer. Broader study findings: Following radiotherapy plus ipilimumab, tumor-derived TCR clones expanded in the blood.

With respect to this clone: Its antigen is unknown.

Sequenced by immunoSEQ multiplex PCR; TCRdb stores in-frame clones only, minus some. The sample records about 51,000 clones, 70% to 80% being singletons. This CDR3 comprises 15 residues. The V gene lost 7 bases and the J gene lost 2 bases, with 12 bases spanning the gap. Germline CDR1 LNHDA, CDR2 SQIVND (reference sequence). The receptor was isolated from a human donor with non-small cell lung cancer who had a complete response to radiotherapy plus ipilimumab. Source: peripheral blood, taken from a patient treated with radiotherapy plus ipilimumab. This chain uses TRBV19 with TRBJ2-6; TRBD2 is a possible D gene (5 bases). CDR3 in amino acids: CASNPRGTGANVLTF. CDR3 nucleotides: TGTGCCAGTAACCCCCGGGGAACTGGGGCCAACGTCCTGACTTTC.